This T cell receptor beta chain came from a study of T cells after yellow fever vaccination. General study findings and limits: Repertoires obtained by FACS sorting could include abundant clonotypes that entered as contaminants from the bulk population.

TCRdb ran MiXCR on the 5' RACE reads and lists one entry per CDR3 protein. The sample has 240,000 or so distinct CDR3 sequences; 6% to 7.5% are singletons. This CDR3 is 11 amino acids long. V lost 5 bases to trimming and J lost 10 bases, with 8 bases between them. This clonotype has more than one count but fewer than ten. Its target is unknown. The sequence was collected from a man aged 30 to 39 who received the YFV17D yellow fever vaccine. Sample: CD4+ T cells sorted from PBMCs, taken 15 days after the yellow fever booster vaccination. The chain joins TRBV12-3 or TRBV12-4 to TRBJ1-4, with D possibly matching TRBD1 (5 bases). The CDR3: CASSTQGKLFF. CDR3 nucleotides: TGTGCCAGCAGTACCCAGGGAAAACTGTTTTTT.